Presented here are 17 T cell receptor beta chains from one specimen sequenced in a study of CD8 T cells in ankylosing spondylitis. MiXCR was run by TCRdb on the 5' RACE reads, yielding one entry per CDR3 protein. The profile shows 250,000 to 300,000 distinct CDR3 sequences, 15% to 20% of them singletons. The sample consisted of blood, either unsorted or a sorted T cell fraction (not recorded which). These TCRs come from a male donor with ankylosing spondylitis or in good health (not recorded which).

This clonotype showed up many times. V gene TRBV4-2 combines with J gene TRBJ2-5, with no clear D. The V end was cut by 2 bases, the J end by 5 bases, with 9 bases between. This CDR3 region has 13 residues. Looked up from germline, CDR1 is LGHNA and CDR2 is YNFKEQ. The CDR3 sequence: CASSQLKLETQYF. The CDR3 DNA is TGTGCCAGCAGCCAACTAAAACTGGAGACCCAGTACTTC.

The rearrangement links TRBV11-2 to TRBJ2-1; D call uncertain. Between the trimmed V and J ends, which lost 5 bases and 6 bases, there was a span of 11 bases. In germline, CDR1 is SGHAT, CDR2 FQNNGV. This CDR3 is built from 13 residues. In DNA, the CDR3 is TGTGCCAGCAGCAACCGCGCCCTCAATGAGCAGTTCTTC. This translates into CASSNRALNEQFF.

There are a few counts of this clonotype. The chain employs TRBV5-6 and TRBJ1-2, with a weak D call TRBD1 (6 bases). This CDR3 is 17 amino acids long. The germline V gene has CDR1 SGHDT and CDR2 YYEEEE. V was pared by 0 bases and J by 0 bases, with 15 bases between. CDR3 nucleotide sequence: TGTGCCAGCAGCTTGGCCCTAGGACAGAACGCTAACTATGGCTACACCTTC. Encoded protein: CASSLALGQNANYGYTF.

The V and J genes are TRBV20-1 and TRBJ1-2; D is uncertain. This CDR3 has 10 amino acids. Germline V gene data show CDR1 as DFQATT and CDR2 as SNEGSKA (reference sequence). The CDR3 bases are TGCATGTGCCGGGGTAAAGGCTACACCTTC. Translation: CMCRGKGYTF.

This clonotype was seen only a few times. J is TRBJ1-4 and V is TRBV12-3 or TRBV12-4, with 8 bases lining up with TRBD1. The junction had 7 bases not matched to a gene; V was cut back by 6 bases and J by 4 bases. There are 15 residues in the CDR3. CDR3 loop: CASSPTGGGNEKLFF. The CDR3 DNA sequence: TGTGCCAGCAGCCCTACAGGGGGTGGTAATGAAAAACTGTTTTTT.

V is TRBV10-3 and J is TRBJ2-7, with 8 bases fitting TRBD2. With V trimmed by 5 bases and J by 5 bases, 8 bases remained unmatched. The CDR3 loop spans 14 amino acids. CDR1 and CDR2 from the germline V gene are ENHRY and SYGVKD. The CDR3 DNA is TGTGCCATCAGTACAAGCGGGAGCAGCCACGAGCAGTACGTC. It specifies CAISTSGSSHEQYV.

This clonotype has more than one count but fewer than ten. The chain links TRBV6-1 to TRBJ2-2; the D gene is possibly TRBD1 (6 bases). Germline CDR1 is MNHNS and CDR2 is SASEGT. The CDR3 is 17 residues long. The V end lost 6 bases, the J end lost 0 bases, and 17 bases lay between the germline ends. CDR3 protein: CASRPLWDNPNTGELFF. CDR3 nucleotide sequence: TGTGCCAGCAGGCCCCTCTGGGACAACCCGAACACCGGGGAGCTGTTTTTT.

The chain has TRBV28 and TRBJ2-2, with no clear D. Germline CDR1 is MDHEN and CDR2 is SYDVKM. Trimming left V 3 bases short and J 0 bases short, with 8 bases between. The CDR3 spans 15 residues. Here the CDR3 reads CASSFETTNTGELFF. The CDR3 nucleotides are TGTGCCAGCAGTTTCGAGACAACGAACACCGGGGAGCTGTTTTTT.

This clonotype was counted only a few times. The chain is built from TRBV7-6 and TRBJ2-1; D uncertain. Germline V gene sequence: CDR1 SGHVS, CDR2 FNYEAQ. This CDR3 contains 17 residues. The ends were cut back, 1 base at V and 4 bases at J, with 17 bases in the middle. Here the CDR3 DNA reads TGTGCCAGCAGCTTAGAGGTGGCTCTAGGGTGGTACAATGAGCAGTTCTTC. This codes for CASSLEVALGWYNEQFF.

The rearrangement joins TRBV9 to TRBJ1-1, with 8 bases matching TRBD1. V was clipped by 4 bases and J by 3 bases; unmatched bases: 20. Germline values: CDR1 SGDLS, CDR2 YYNGEE. There are 19 residues in the CDR3. This CDR3 reads CASSPDEWAGGKWYTEAFF. Written as DNA, the CDR3 is TGTGCCAGCAGCCCCGACGAGTGGGCAGGGGGCAAGTGGTACACTGAAGCTTTCTTT.

This chain joins TRBV20-1 and TRBJ2-6; D could derive from TRBD1 or TRBD2 (5 bases each). V lost 3 bases, J lost 0 bases, and 12 bases lay in between. In germline, CDR1 is DFQATT, CDR2 SNEGSKA (reference sequence). The CDR3 length is 16 residues. The CDR3 region has the DNA TGCAGTGCTAGGGGGCCAGCGGTCTCTGGGGCCAACGTCCTGACTTTC. This sequence encodes CSARGPAVSGANVLTF.

The rearrangement uses TRBV6-9 and TRBJ2-1, with 9 bases matching TRBD2. With V trimmed by 2 bases and J by 1 base, 6 bases remained unmatched. CDR3 length: 17 residues. Looked up from germline, CDR1 is MNHGY and CDR2 is SVAAGI. For the CDR3, the DNA is TGTGCCAGCAGTTATGGAAGACTAGCGGAATCCTACAATGAGCAGTTCTTC. Protein: CASSYGRLAESYNEQFF.

CDR3 sequence (DNA): TGCAGTGCTAGTGTTTCTGGAAACACCATATATTTT. Translation: CSASVSGNTIYF. The J gene is TRBJ1-3, the V gene TRBV20-1; the D is unclear. CDR1 is DFQATT and CDR2 is SNEGSKA in the germline V gene (reference sequence). V was cut by 3 bases and J by 1 base, with 4 bases left in between. This CDR3 has 12 residues.

This clonotype was counted a few times. The gene calls are TRBV20-1 and TRBJ2-2; maybe TRBD1 (6 bases). The ends were cut back, 1 base at V and 4 bases at J, with 16 bases in the middle. CDR3 length: 16 residues. From germline, CDR1 is DFQATT and CDR2 SNEGSKA (reference sequence). CDR3 protein: CSARVLTRGVTGELFF. The CDR3, as DNA: TGCAGTGCTAGAGTTCTGACCAGGGGTGTCACCGGGGAGCTGTTTTTT.

In its sample, this clonotype was seen many times. The V gene is TRBV20-1, the J gene TRBJ1-2, with D possibly TRBD1 on 6 matching bases. CDR3 length equals 13 residues. Germline V gives CDR1 DFQATT, CDR2 SNEGSKA (reference sequence). The ends were cut back, 0 bases at V and 4 bases at J, with 9 bases in the middle. CDR3 sequence (DNA): TGCAGTGCTAGAGAAGGGGGGGGCTATGGCTACACCTTC. Encoded protein: CSAREGGGYGYTF.

Only a few counts were recorded for this clonotype. This chain joins TRBV27 and TRBJ1-5; 10 bases agree with TRBD1. The V gene's germline CDR1 is MNHEY and CDR2 SMNVEV (reference sequence). V dropped 8 bases and J dropped 5; count of bases not matched to a gene: 6. The CDR3 runs 14 residues. CDR3 residues: CASADRGLYQPQHF. The CDR3 DNA is TGTGCCAGCGCTGACAGGGGGCTCTATCAGCCCCAGCATTTT.

This clonotype was observed a few times. This chain links TRBV25-1 with TRBJ2-1; 9 positions agree with TRBD2. The CDR3 runs to 15 residues. J was trimmed by 7 bases and V by 4 bases; bases with no gene match: 8. Germline assignment: CDR1 MGHDK and CDR2 SYGVNS. The CDR3 nucleotides read TGTGCCAGCAGTGGGCGGGAGGGCCTCGGGAATGAGCAGTTCTTC. It specifies CASSGREGLGNEQFF. Together with reference TRBV25-1 and TRBJ2-1, the CDR3 gives the full variable domain: EADIYQTPRYLVIGTGKKITLECSQTMGHDKMYWYQQDPGMELHLIHYSYGVNSTEKGDLSSESTVSRIRTEHFPLTLESARPSHTSQYLCASSGREGLGNEQFFGPGTRLTVL.